These 28 T cell receptor beta chains were sequenced from one sample in a study of neoadjuvant anti-PD-1 for oral cavity cancer. Produced via immunoSEQ multiplex PCR; TCRdb's table is partial and in-frame only. The sample lists tens of thousands of clones, more than 65% occurring once. The input for sequencing was PBMCs, taken before nivolumab (anti-PD-1) treatment. These receptor sequences come from a person between 40 and 85 years old with oral cavity squamous cell carcinoma.

The rearrangement links TRBV9 to TRBJ1-2; a possible D gene is TRBD1 (5 bases). Deletions cut 4 bases from V and 4 bases from J, with 20 bases between. The length of the CDR3 is 16 residues. In germline, CDR1 is SGDLS, CDR2 YYNGEE. The CDR3 loop reads CASSTGSGQRFYGYTF. The DNA for the CDR3 is TGTGCCAGCAGCACCGGTTCAGGGCAACGCTTCTATGGCTACACCTTC.

This clone was seen a few times. This chain connects TRBV7-9 to TRBJ1-4; D unresolved. Trimming shortened V by 4 bases and J by 8 bases, and 14 bases separated the two germline ends. The CDR3 has 14 residues. Germline-derived CDR1 and CDR2 are SEHNR and FQNEAQ (reference sequence). The CDR3 bases are TGTGCCAGCAGCTCCCCACTTCAATGGGAAAAACTGTTTTTT. Translating it yields CASSSPLQWEKLFF.

The rearrangement uses TRBV9 and TRBJ2-2, with TRBD1 identical over 8 bases. This CDR3 has 16 residues. The germline CDR1 and CDR2 sequences are SGDLS and YYNGEE. Trimming at V came to 0 bases and at J to 1 base, leaving 2 bases not matched to a gene. The CDR3 DNA reads TGTGCCAGCAGCGTAGGGGGGACAGGGAACACCGGGGAGCTGTTTTTT. Protein: CASSVGGTGNTGELFF.

The chain carries TRBV5-1 and TRBJ2-5; D gene unclear. The CDR3 is made up of 14 amino acids. Trimming took off 0 bases at V and 5 bases at J, with 11 bases between the two ends. Germline V CDR1 and CDR2: SGHRS, YFSETQ. Here the CDR3 DNA reads TGCGCCAGCAGCTTGGTGAGGATGGAGGAGACCCAGTACTTC. It is translated as CASSLVRMEETQYF.

V usage is TRBV18 and J usage is TRBJ1-4; D remains ambiguous. This CDR3 region has 14 residues. V was cut by 3 bases and J by 8 bases, with 13 bases left in between. The germline CDR1 and CDR2 sequences are KGHSH and LQKENI. The CDR3 sequence is CASSPTPAEEKLFF. CDR3 DNA: TGTGCCAGCTCACCGACACCGGCAGAAGAAAAACTGTTTTTT. The whole variable domain, filled in from reference TRBV18 and TRBJ1-4, reads NAGVMQNPRHLVRRRGQEARLRCSPMKGHSHVYWYRQLPEEGLKFMVYLQKENIIDESGMPKERFSAEFPKEGPSILRIQQVVRGDSAAYFCASSPTPAEEKLFFGSGTQLSVL.

The V gene is TRBV28, the J gene TRBJ2-7, with 10 bases matching TRBD2. The CDR3 sequence is 15 residues long. V dropped 3 bases and J dropped 4; count of bases not matched to a gene: 6. Germline-derived CDR1 and CDR2 are MDHEN and SYDVKM. This CDR3 is CASSFGSGRVYEQYF. CDR3 in DNA: TGTGCCAGCAGTTTTGGGAGCGGGAGGGTTTACGAGCAGTACTTC.

This clone was found once. Other DNA sequences of this sample code for an identical CDR3. The chain links TRBV5-1 to TRBJ1-2; no clear D. Germline V CDR1 and CDR2: SGHRS, YFSETQ. With 0 bases removed from V and 2 bases from J, the gap between germline ends came to 8 bases. CDR3 length: 14 amino acids. The CDR3 is CASSLEASNYGYTF. As DNA, the CDR3 is TGCGCCAGCAGCTTGGAGGCCAGCAACTATGGCTACACCTTC.

The chain has TRBV7-8 and TRBJ1-2; 8 bases fit TRBD1. Germline lookup yields CDR1 SGHVS and CDR2 FQNEAQ. V dropped 1 base and J dropped 3; count of bases not matched to a gene: 1. The length of the CDR3 is 14 residues. The chain's CDR3 is CASSLGDRYYGYTF. The DNA of the CDR3 is TGTGCCAGCAGCTTAGGGGACAGGTACTATGGCTACACCTTC.

The chain is built from TRBV7-2 and TRBJ1-4; no firm D call. Germline CDR1 is SGHTA and CDR2 is FQGNSA. V lost 1 base to trimming and J lost 10 bases, with 13 bases between them. The CDR3 runs to 14 residues. The DNA of the CDR3 is TGTGCCAGCAGCTTAGAGGTCGGTGAGGGAAAACTGTTTTTT. As protein: CASSLEVGEGKLFF.

The rearrangement joins TRBV7-9 to TRBJ2-5; D perhaps matches TRBD2 (5 bases). This CDR3 spans 14 amino acids. The germline gives CDR1 SEHNR, CDR2 FQNEAQ (reference sequence). V was trimmed by 10 bases and J by 1 base, leaving 16 bases between them. Here the CDR3 DNA reads TGTGCCACGAGTGGCGGGCCCATCCAAGAGACCCAGTACTTC. Residues: CATSGGPIQETQYF.

This clone was detected once. This chain connects TRBV5-4 to TRBJ2-7; the match to TRBD1 covers 8 bases. The germline V gene encodes CDR1 SGHNT and CDR2 YYREEE (reference sequence). V shed 4 bases and J 3 bases; nucleotides not matched to a gene: 9. The CDR3 is 15 amino acids. The CDR3 is CASSPVTGDGYEQYF. In nucleotides, the CDR3 is TGTGCCAGCAGCCCGGTGACAGGGGACGGCTACGAGCAGTACTTC. The full variable domain, in which reference TRBV5-4 and TRBJ2-7 provide the parts outside the CDR3, is ETGVTQSPTHLIKTRGQQVTLRCSSQSGHNTVSWYQQALGQGPQFIFQYYREEENGRGNFPPRFSGLQFPNYSSELNVNALELDDSALYLCASSPVTGDGYEQYFGPGTRLTVT.

The chain joins TRBV19 to TRBJ1-6; no reliable D call. Germline CDR1 LNHDA, CDR2 SQIVND (reference sequence). The CDR3 extends over 14 amino acids. Between the trimmed V and J ends, which lost 8 bases and 6 bases, there was a span of 14 bases. The CDR3 loop is CASSNIGSNSPLHF. The DNA of the CDR3 is TGTGCCAGTTCAAACATTGGGAGTAATTCACCCCTCCACTTT.

The rearrangement links TRBV19 to TRBJ2-1; D remains unclear. This CDR3 has 15 amino acids. The V and J ends lost 3 bases and 2 bases respectively, with 11 bases between them. Germline lookup yields CDR1 LNHDA and CDR2 SQIVND (reference sequence). The CDR3 coding sequence is TGTGCCAGTAGTATTGTGAGGTGGGCCTACAATGAGCAGTTCTTC. The encoded protein is CASSIVRWAYNEQFF.

This clone has at least ten counts. V and J are TRBV5-1 and TRBJ2-7, with no clear D. The CDR3 extends over 13 amino acids. V was trimmed by 4 bases and J by 4 bases, leaving 12 bases between them. CDR1 is SGHRS, CDR2 YFSETQ, per germline. CDR3 region: CASSRGRMYEQYF. CDR3 DNA sequence: TGCGCCAGCAGCCGAGGACGGATGTACGAGCAGTACTTC.

The chain couples TRBV2 to TRBJ1-5; D remains unclear. Germline assignment: CDR1 SNHLY and CDR2 FYNNEI. Trimming pared 3 bases from V and 3 bases from J, leaving 9 bases between. CDR3 length: 14 amino acids. The CDR3 DNA reads as TGTGCCAGCAGTGAGAGCGGAAACAATCAGCCCCAGCATTTT. Translation gives CASSESGNNQPQHF.

V and J are TRBV27 and TRBJ2-3; 12 nucleotides agree with TRBD2. V lost 2 bases, J lost 1 base, and 1 base stayed unmatched. Germline CDR1 and CDR2: MNHEY and SMNVEV (reference sequence). The CDR3 contains 16 residues. DNA of the CDR3: TGTGCCAGCAGTTTAAGACTAGCGGGGGGCACAGATACGCAGTATTTT. Amino acid sequence: CASSLRLAGGTDTQYF.

The chain combines TRBV5-4 with TRBJ2-7; TRBD1 or TRBD2 may be the D gene (5 bases each). V gave up 0 bases and J gave up 2 bases, with 12 bases separating them. CDR3 length: 15 amino acids. Germline V lookup: CDR1 SGHNT, CDR2 YYREEE (reference sequence). The CDR3 sequence is CASSLGGKGAYEQYF. CDR3 DNA sequence: TGTGCCAGCAGCTTGGGGGGGAAGGGCGCCTACGAGCAGTACTTC.

The rearrangement links TRBV27 to TRBJ2-1; D uncertain. Germline values: CDR1 MNHEY, CDR2 SMNVEV (reference sequence). The CDR3 covers 15 residues. V dropped 2 bases and J dropped 2 bases, with 10 bases sitting between them. The CDR3 loop reads CASSLGIAPYNEQFF. The CDR3, as DNA: TGTGCCAGCAGTTTAGGAATAGCCCCCTACAATGAGCAGTTCTTC.

The chain recombines TRBV7-6 with TRBJ1-3, with D possibly being TRBD1 (6 bases). The length of the CDR3 is 14 residues. V lost 2 bases and J lost 4, with 9 bases in between. Germline V gene lookup returns CDR1 SGHVS and CDR2 FNYEAQ. CDR3: CASSLTGSGNTIYF. CDR3 DNA: TGTGCCAGCAGCTTAACAGGGTCAGGAAACACCATATATTTT. Full variable domain (missing parts from reference TRBV7-6 and TRBJ1-3): GAGVSQSPRYKVTKRGQDVALRCDPISGHVSLYWYRQALGQGPEFLTYFNYEAQQDKSGLPNDRFSAERPEGSISTLTIQRTEQRDSAMYRCASSLTGSGNTIYFGEGSWLTVV.

The V and J genes are TRBV28 and TRBJ1-1; D is ambiguous. The germline V gene encodes CDR1 MDHEN and CDR2 SYDVKM. The CDR3 is made up of 13 amino acids. V was shortened by 6 bases and J by 5 bases, with 13 bases between the two germline ends. The CDR3 region is CASSLRGGTEAFF. Written as DNA, the CDR3 is TGTGCCAGCAGCCTCCGGGGTGGAACTGAAGCTTTCTTT.

The gene calls are TRBV7-8 and TRBJ1-2; D is unresolved. Between the trimmed V and J ends, which lost 6 bases and 3 bases, there was a span of 11 bases. CDR3 length: 13 residues. CDR1 and CDR2 (germline): SGHVS, FQNEAQ. The CDR3 spells CASRPAGDYGYTF. In DNA form, the CDR3 reads TGTGCCAGCAGACCAGCCGGGGACTATGGCTACACCTTC. The full variable domain, its missing parts supplied by reference TRBV7-8 and TRBJ1-2, is GAGVSQSPRYKVAKRGQDVALRCDPISGHVSLFWYQQALGQGPEFLTYFQNEAQLDKSGLPSDRFFAERPEGSVSTLKIQRTQQEDSAVYLCASRPAGDYGYTFGSGTRLTVV.

The V call is TRBV6-1, the J call TRBJ1-5; 9 bases agree with TRBD1. This CDR3 has 15 amino acids. In germline, CDR1 is MNHNS, CDR2 SASEGT. Unmatched junction bases numbered 9, after V lost 6 bases and J lost 6 bases. Here the CDR3 reads CASRGTGILGQPQHF. CDR3 coding DNA: TGTGCCAGCAGAGGGACAGGGATCTTAGGTCAGCCCCAGCATTTT.

This sequence joins TRBV5-1 and TRBJ1-2; D not certain. V lost 1 base and J lost 4, with 11 bases in between. The CDR3 has 14 amino acids. The germline CDR1 and CDR2 sequences are SGHRS and YFSETQ. The CDR3 loop reads CASSLQNPSYGYTF. DNA of the CDR3: TGCGCCAGCAGCTTGCAGAATCCCTCCTATGGCTACACCTTC.

The chain employs TRBV19 and TRBJ2-4; 8 bases are a match to TRBD2. V lost 7 bases to trimming and J lost 0 bases; unmatched junction nucleotides: 2. The CDR3 is 14 amino acids. The V gene's germline CDR1 is LNHDA and CDR2 SQIVND (reference sequence). The CDR3 bases are TGTGCCAGTATCGGGGGGGTAGCCAAAAACATTCAGTACTTC. Amino acids: CASIGGVAKNIQYF.

This chain connects TRBV19 to TRBJ1-1; D perhaps matches TRBD1 (5 bases). Trimming removed 4 bases at V and 1 base at J, with 13 bases between. This CDR3 region has 15 residues. From germline, CDR1 is LNHDA and CDR2 SQIVND (reference sequence). The CDR3 nucleotides are TGTGCCAGTAGTAGGGGGGTCGGGGAGAACACTGAAGCTTTCTTT. Its protein is CASSRGVGENTEAFF.

V is TRBV5-1 and J is TRBJ1-6, with TRBD1 identical over 9 bases. Germline CDR1 reads SGHRS; CDR2 reads YFSETQ. J lost 5 bases, V lost 3 bases, and 3 bases had no gene match. The length of the CDR3 is 15 residues. The CDR3 reads CASSSGQGNNSPLHF. DNA for the CDR3: TGCGCCAGCAGCTCCGGACAGGGGAATAATTCACCCCTCCACTTT.

V gene TRBV11-2 combines with J gene TRBJ1-2, with D maybe TRBD1 (6 bases). Trimming left V 4 bases short and J 9 bases short, with 12 bases between. Looked up from germline, CDR1 is SGHAT and CDR2 is FQNNGV. This CDR3 comprises 12 residues. This chain's CDR3 is CASSYGQTSYTF. CDR3 coding DNA: TGTGCCAGCAGCTATGGACAGACGAGCTACACCTTC.

This clone occurred a few times. The J gene is TRBJ2-1, the V gene TRBV2, with a tentative D call TRBD2 (5 bases). This CDR3 comprises 14 residues. The V end lost 5 bases, the J end lost 9 bases, and 17 bases lay between the germline ends. The germline CDR1 and CDR2 sequences are SNHLY and FYNNEI. This CDR3 reads CASSPTSWRIEQFF. The CDR3 nucleotides read TGTGCCAGCAGTCCGACTTCTTGGAGGATTGAGCAGTTCTTC.